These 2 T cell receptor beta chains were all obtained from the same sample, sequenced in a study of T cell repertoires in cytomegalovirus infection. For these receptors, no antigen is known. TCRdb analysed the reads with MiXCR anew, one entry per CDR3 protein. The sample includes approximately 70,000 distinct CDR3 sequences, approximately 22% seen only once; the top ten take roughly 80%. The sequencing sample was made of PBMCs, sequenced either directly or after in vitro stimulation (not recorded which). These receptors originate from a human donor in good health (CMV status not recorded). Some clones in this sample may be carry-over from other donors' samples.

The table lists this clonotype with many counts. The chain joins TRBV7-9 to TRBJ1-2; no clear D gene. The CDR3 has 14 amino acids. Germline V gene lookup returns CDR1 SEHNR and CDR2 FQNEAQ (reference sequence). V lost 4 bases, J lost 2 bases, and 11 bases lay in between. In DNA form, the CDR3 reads TGTGCCAGCAGCTCCCCAGCCGAAAACTATGGCTACACCTTC. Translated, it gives CASSSPAENYGYTF.

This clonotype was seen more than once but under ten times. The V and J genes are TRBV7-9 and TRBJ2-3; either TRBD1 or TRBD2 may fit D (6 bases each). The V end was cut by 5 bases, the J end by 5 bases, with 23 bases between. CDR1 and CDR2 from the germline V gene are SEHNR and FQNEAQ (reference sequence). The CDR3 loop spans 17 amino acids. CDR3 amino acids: CASSPPERGETQDTQYF. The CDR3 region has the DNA TGTGCCAGCAGCCCCCCGGAAAGGGGGGAGACGCAAGATACGCAGTATTTT.